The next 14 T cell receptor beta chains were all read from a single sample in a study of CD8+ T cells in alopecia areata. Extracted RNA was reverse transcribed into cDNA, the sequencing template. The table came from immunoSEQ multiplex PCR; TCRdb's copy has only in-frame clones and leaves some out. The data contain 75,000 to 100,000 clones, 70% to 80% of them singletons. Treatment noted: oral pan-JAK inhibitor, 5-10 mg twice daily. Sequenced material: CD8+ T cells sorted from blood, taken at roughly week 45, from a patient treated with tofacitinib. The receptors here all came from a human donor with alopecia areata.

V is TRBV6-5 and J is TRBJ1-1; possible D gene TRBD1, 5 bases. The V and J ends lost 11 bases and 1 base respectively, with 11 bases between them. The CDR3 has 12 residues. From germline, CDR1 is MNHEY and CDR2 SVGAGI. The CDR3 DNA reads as TGTGCCGACCGGGGGGGGAACACTGAAGCTTTCTTT. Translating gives CADRGGNTEAFF.

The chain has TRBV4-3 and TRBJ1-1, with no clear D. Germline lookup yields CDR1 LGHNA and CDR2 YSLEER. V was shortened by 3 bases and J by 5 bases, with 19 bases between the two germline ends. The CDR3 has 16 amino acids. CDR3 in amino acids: CASSQNSPGLGTEAFF. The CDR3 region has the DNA TGCGCCAGCAGCCAGAACAGCCCTGGGCTTGGTACTGAAGCTTTCTTT.

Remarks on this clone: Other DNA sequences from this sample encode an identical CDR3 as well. CDR3 nucleotide sequence: TGTGCCTGGAGTGGGTCAGGGAATCAGCCCCAGCATTTT. This codes for CAWSGSGNQPQHF. The chain has TRBV30 and TRBJ1-5; weak D call: TRBD1 (5 bases). CDR3 size: 13 residues. V dropped 1 base and J dropped 4 bases, with 8 bases sitting between them. Germline CDR1 is GTSNPN and CDR2 is SVGIG (reference sequence).

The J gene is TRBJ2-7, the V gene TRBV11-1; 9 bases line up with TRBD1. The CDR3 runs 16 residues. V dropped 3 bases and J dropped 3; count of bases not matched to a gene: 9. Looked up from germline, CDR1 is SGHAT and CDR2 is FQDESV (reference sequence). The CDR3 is CASSLPPRTGVYEQYF. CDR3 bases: TGTGCCAGCAGCTTGCCCCCCCGGACAGGGGTCTACGAGCAGTACTTC.

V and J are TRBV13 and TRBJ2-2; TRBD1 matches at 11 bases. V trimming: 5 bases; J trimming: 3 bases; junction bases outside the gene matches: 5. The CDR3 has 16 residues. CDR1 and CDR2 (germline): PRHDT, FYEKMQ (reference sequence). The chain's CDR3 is CASSPRDRGDTGELFF. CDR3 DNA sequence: TGTGCCAGCAGCCCACGGGACAGGGGGGACACCGGGGAGCTGTTTTTT.

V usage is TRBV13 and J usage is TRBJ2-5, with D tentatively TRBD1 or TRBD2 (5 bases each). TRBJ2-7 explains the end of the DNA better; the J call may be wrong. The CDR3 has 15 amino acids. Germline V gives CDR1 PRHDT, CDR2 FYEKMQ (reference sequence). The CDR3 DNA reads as TGTGCCAGCAGCTTTGGGACCGACGCCCCGTACGAGCAGTACTTC. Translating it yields CASSFGTDAPYEQYF.

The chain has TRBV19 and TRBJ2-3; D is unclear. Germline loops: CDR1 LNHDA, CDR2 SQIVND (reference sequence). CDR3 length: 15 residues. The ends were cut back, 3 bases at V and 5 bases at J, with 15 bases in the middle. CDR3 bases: TGTGCCAGTAGTATTCTGGGGTCCCGCGGAGATACGCAGTATTTT. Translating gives CASSILGSRGDTQYF.

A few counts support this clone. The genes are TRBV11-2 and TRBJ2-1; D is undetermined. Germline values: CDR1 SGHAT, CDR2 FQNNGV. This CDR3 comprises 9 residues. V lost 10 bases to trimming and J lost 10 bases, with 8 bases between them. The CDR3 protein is CAIKAEQFF. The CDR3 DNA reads TGTGCCATAAAGGCGGAGCAGTTCTTC.

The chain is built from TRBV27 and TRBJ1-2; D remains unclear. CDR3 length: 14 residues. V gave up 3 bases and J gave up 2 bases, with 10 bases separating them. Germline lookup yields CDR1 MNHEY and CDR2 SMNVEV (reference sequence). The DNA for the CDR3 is TGTGCCAGCAGTTTCGCAGCGATGAACTATGGCTACACCTTC. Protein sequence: CASSFAAMNYGYTF.

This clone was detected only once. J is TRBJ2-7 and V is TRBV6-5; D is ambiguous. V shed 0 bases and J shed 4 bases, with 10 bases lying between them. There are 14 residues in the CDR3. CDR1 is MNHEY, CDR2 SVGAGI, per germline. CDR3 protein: CASSYSGLQYEQYF. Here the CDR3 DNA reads TGTGCCAGCAGTTACTCGGGCCTCCAATACGAGCAGTACTTC.

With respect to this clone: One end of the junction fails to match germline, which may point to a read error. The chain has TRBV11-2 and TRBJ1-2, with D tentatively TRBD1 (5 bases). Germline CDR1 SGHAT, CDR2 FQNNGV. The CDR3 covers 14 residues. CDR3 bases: TGTGCCATATCAAAGCGGGGGGGTAACCATGGCTACACCTTC. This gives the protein CAISKRGGNHGYTF. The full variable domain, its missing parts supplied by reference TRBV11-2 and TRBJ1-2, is EAGVAQSPRYKIIEKRQSVAFWCNPISGHATLYWYQQILGQGPKLLIQFQNNGVVDDSQLPKDRFSAERLKGVDSTLKIQPAKLEDSAVYLCAISKRGGNHGYTFGSGTRLTVV.

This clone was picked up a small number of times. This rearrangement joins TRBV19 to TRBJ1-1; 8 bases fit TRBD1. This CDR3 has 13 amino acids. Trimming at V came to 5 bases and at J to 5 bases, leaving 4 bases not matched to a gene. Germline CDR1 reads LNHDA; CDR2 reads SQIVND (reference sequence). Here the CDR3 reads CASSVTGATEAFF. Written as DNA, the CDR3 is TGTGCCAGTAGTGTGACAGGGGCGACTGAAGCTTTCTTT. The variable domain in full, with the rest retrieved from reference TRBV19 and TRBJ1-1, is DGGITQSPKYLFRKEGQNVTLSCEQNLNHDAMYWYRQDPGQGLRLIYYSQIVNDFQKGDIAEGYSVSREKKESFPLTVTSAQKNPTAFYLCASSVTGATEAFFGQGTRLTVV.

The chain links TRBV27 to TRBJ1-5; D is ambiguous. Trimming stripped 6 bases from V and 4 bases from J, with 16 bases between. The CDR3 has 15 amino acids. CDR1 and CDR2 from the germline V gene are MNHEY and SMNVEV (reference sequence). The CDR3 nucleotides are TGTGCCAGCAGACTCCTGCCGAGGGATAATCAGCCCCAGCATTTT. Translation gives CASRLLPRDNQPQHF.

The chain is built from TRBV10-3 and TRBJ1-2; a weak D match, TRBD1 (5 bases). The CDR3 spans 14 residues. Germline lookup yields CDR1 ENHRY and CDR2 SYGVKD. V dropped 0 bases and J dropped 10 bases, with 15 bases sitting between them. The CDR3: CAISESAVGEFYTF. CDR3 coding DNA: TGTGCCATCAGTGAGTCTGCCGTGGGGGAGTTCTACACCTTC.